The 9 T cell receptor beta chains reported below all come from one sample, sequenced in a study of CD8 T cells in ankylosing spondylitis. TCRdb ran MiXCR on the 5' RACE reads and lists one entry per CDR3 protein. Among over 450,000 distinct CDR3 sequences listed, roughly 13% were seen once. The antigens for these receptors are not known. Points from the study as a whole: Ankylosing spondylitis blood appeared to be characterized by a TCR beta motif of 8 or 9 highly homologous variants.

The sample consisted of blood, either unsorted or a sorted T cell fraction (not recorded which). Every receptor here comes from a male donor with ankylosing spondylitis.

About this clonotype: Since no conserved phenylalanine or tryptophan closes the CDR3, a read error is the likely cause. The DNA is omitted, as the CDR3 cannot be located on it reliably, and the CDR3 follows TCRdb's listing. This sequence joins TRBV20-1 and TRBJ1-2; TRBD1 is the table's D call and was not checked against the DNA. The CDR3 comprises 13 residues, both ends counted. Germline CDR1 is DFQATT and CDR2 is SNEGSKA (reference sequence). This CDR3 reads CSAYGYMGTEHLL.

The table lists this clonotype with a few counts. This chain joins TRBV6-1 and TRBJ1-5; 8 bases are shared with TRBD1. The V gene's germline CDR1 is MNHNS and CDR2 SASEGT. V lost 6 bases, J lost 9 bases, and 7 bases stayed unmatched. The CDR3 extends over 13 amino acids. CDR3 residues: CASSTGGTWPQHF. As DNA, the CDR3 is TGTGCCAGCAGCACAGGGGGGACTTGGCCCCAGCATTTT.

The CDR3 protein is CAISSPGQGNYEQYF. DNA for the CDR3: TGTGCCATCAGCAGCCCGGGACAGGGGAACTACGAGCAGTACTTC. The rearrangement uses TRBV10-3 and TRBJ2-7, with 10 bases fitting TRBD1. There are 15 residues in the CDR3. After removal of 6 bases from V and 3 bases from J, the junction contained 8 bases not matched to a gene. From germline, CDR1 is ENHRY and CDR2 SYGVKD.

The rearrangement links TRBV28 to TRBJ1-2; the D gene is possibly TRBD1 (6 bases). There are 16 residues in the CDR3. V was clipped by 6 bases and J by 8 bases, with 25 bases between them. The germline gives CDR1 MDHEN, CDR2 SYDVKM. CDR3 residues: CASSSFRDILRWGYTF. The DNA for the CDR3 is TGTGCCAGCAGCTCCTTTAGGGACATCCTGAGGTGGGGCTACACCTTC.

The sample holds many counts of this clonotype. CDR3 amino acids: CASSLEGKRGYTF. As DNA, the CDR3 is TGCGCCAGCAGCTTGGAAGGGAAGCGTGGCTACACCTTC. The V call is TRBV5-1, the J call TRBJ1-2; D is unresolved. CDR3 length equals 13 residues. Between the trimmed V and J ends, which lost 0 bases and 7 bases, there was a span of 10 bases. Looked up from germline, CDR1 is SGHRS and CDR2 is YFSETQ.

The rearrangement joins TRBV5-1 to TRBJ2-1; 9 positions agree with TRBD2. The CDR3 is 15 amino acids. Germline V lookup: CDR1 SGHRS, CDR2 YFSETQ. V lost 2 bases to trimming and J lost 6 bases; unmatched junction nucleotides: 6. CDR3 amino acids: CASSFGGSGSNEQFF. DNA of the CDR3: TGCGCCAGCAGCTTCGGGGGTAGCGGGAGCAATGAGCAGTTCTTC. Filled out from reference TRBV5-1 and TRBJ2-1, the complete variable domain reads KAGVTQTPRYLIKTRGQQVTLSCSPISGHRSVSWYQQTPGQGLQFLFEYFSETQRNKGNFPGRFSGRQFSNSRSEMNVSTLELGDSALYLCASSFGGSGSNEQFFGPGTRLTVL.

The chain has TRBV15 and TRBJ2-7, with D perhaps being TRBD1 or TRBD2 (5 bases each). CDR1 is LNHNV, CDR2 YYDKDF, per germline (reference sequence). V gave up 4 bases and J gave up 0 bases, with 10 bases separating them. CDR3 length equals 14 residues. As DNA, the CDR3 is TGTGCCACCAGCATCGGGGACGTCTCCTACGAGCAGTACGTC. Protein sequence: CATSIGDVSYEQYV.

The chain has TRBV18 and TRBJ2-5; the D is unclear. Germline V gene lookup returns CDR1 KGHSH and CDR2 LQKENI. The CDR3 is 15 amino acids. V lost 0 bases, J lost 0 bases, and 8 bases lay in between. This CDR3 reads CASSPPYGNQETQYF. DNA of the CDR3: TGTGCCAGCTCACCACCGTACGGCAACCAAGAGACCCAGTACTTC.

A remark on this clonotype: Germline is not matched at one junction end, which may reflect a read error. The chain carries TRBV7-9 and TRBJ2-7; 9 nucleotides match TRBD1. The germline V gene has CDR1 SEHNR and CDR2 FQNEAQ (reference sequence). The CDR3 runs 11 residues. This CDR3 is CASSFGTGLNF. The CDR3 coding sequence is TGTGCCAGCAGTTTCGGGACAGGGTTAAACTTC.